This T cell receptor beta chain stems from a study of T cells in Graves' hyperthyroidism and ophthalmopathy. Germline CDR1 and CDR2: SGHTA and FQGTGA. The CDR3 spans 18 residues. Trimming left V 5 bases short and J 0 bases short, with 19 bases between. TCR beta CDR3 regions were amplified from RNA. HTBI primers drove first-round RT-PCR of the TCR CDR3. TCRdb ran MiXCR on the multiplex PCR reads and lists one entry per CDR3 protein. The table includes around 350,000 distinct CDR3 sequences, about 25% detected once. V gene TRBV7-3 combines with J gene TRBJ2-2; TRBD2 is a possible D gene (7 bases). The sequence derives from a man over 45 with Graves' hyperthyroidism. Material for sequencing was blood. The CDR3 nucleotides read TGTGCCAGCAGCGTAGGGGGGGATTCGGGGACGAACACCGGGGAGCTGTTTTTT. This codes for CASSVGGDSGTNTGELFF.